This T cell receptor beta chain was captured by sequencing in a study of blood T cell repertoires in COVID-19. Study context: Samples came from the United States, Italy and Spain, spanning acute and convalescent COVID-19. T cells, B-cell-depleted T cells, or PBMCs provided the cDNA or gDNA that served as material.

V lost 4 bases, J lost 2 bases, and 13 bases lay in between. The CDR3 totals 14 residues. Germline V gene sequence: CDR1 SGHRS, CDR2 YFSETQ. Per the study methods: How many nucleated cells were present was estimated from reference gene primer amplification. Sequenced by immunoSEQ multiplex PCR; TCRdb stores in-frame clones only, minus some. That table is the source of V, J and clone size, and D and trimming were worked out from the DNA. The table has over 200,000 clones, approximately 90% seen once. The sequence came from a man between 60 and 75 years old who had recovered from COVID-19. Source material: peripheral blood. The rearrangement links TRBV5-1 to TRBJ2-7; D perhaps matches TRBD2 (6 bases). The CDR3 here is CASSPGSLAYEQYF. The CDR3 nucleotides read TGCGCCAGCAGCCCCGGGAGTTTAGCCTACGAGCAGTACTTC. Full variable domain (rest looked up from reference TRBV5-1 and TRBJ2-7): KAGVTQTPRYLIKTRGQQVTLSCSPISGHRSVSWYQQTPGQGLQFLFEYFSETQRNKGNFPGRFSGRQFSNSRSEMNVSTLELGDSALYLCASSPGSLAYEQYFGPGTRLTVT.